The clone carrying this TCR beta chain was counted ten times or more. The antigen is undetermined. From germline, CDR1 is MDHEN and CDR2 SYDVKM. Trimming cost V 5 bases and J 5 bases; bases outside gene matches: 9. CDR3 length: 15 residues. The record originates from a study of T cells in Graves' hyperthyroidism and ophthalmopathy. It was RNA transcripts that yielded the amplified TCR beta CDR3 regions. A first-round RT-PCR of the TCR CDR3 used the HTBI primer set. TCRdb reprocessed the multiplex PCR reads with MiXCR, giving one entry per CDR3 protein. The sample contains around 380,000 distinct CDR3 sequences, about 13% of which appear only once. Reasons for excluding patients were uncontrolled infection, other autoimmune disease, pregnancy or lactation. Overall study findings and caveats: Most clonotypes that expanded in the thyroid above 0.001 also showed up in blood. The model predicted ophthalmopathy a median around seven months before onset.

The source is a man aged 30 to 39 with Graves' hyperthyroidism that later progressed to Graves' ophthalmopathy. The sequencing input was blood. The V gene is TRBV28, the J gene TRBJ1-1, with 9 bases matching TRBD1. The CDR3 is CASSMIQGAGTEAFF. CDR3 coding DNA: TGTGCCAGCAGTATGATACAGGGGGCGGGAACTGAAGCTTTCTTT.